This entry lists 31 T cell receptor beta chains sequenced from one sample in a study of CD8+CD57+ T cells in acquired aplastic anemia. Profiles of TCR beta VDJ and CDR3 were generated from a genomic DNA template. TCRdb fed the reads into MiXCR, producing one record per CDR3 protein. The data contain approximately 99,000 distinct CDR3 sequences, approximately 49% of them seen just once; the ten biggest clones take up around a third. The sequenced sample was sorted CD4+, CD8+, or CD8+CD57+ T cells (not recorded which) from PBMCs. The receptors come from a human donor in good health, serving as a control.

CDR3 coding DNA: TGTGCCAGTAGCCCGCAGGGGCCAGCCTACGAGCATTTT. Translating it yields CASSPQGPAYEHF. The chain joins TRBV19 to TRBJ1-5; the D gene is possibly TRBD1 (6 bases). Germline CDR1 is LNHDA and CDR2 is SQIVND (reference sequence). The CDR3 loop spans 13 amino acids. Trimming removed 6 bases from V and 14 bases from J, with 20 bases in between.

This rearrangement joins TRBV2 to TRBJ2-7; 10 nucleotides agree with TRBD1. CDR3 length: 14 residues. V trimming: 6 bases; J trimming: 5 bases; junction bases outside the gene matches: 7. Per germline, CDR1 SNHLY and CDR2 FYNNEI. The CDR3 protein is CASSADRGRHEQYF. The CDR3 nucleotides read TGTGCCAGCAGCGCCGACAGGGGGCGGCACGAGCAGTACTTC.

The genes are TRBV15 and TRBJ1-1, with D possibly TRBD1 on 6 matching bases. V shed 8 bases and J shed 1 base, with 11 bases lying between them. The CDR3 totals 13 residues. Germline loops: CDR1 LNHNV, CDR2 YYDKDF (reference sequence). Here the CDR3 reads CATDQGRNTEAFF. The CDR3 DNA sequence: TGTGCCACCGATCAGGGGCGGAACACTGAAGCTTTCTTT. Variable domain in full (rest from reference TRBV15 and TRBJ1-1): DAMVIQNPRYQVTQFGKPVTLSCSQTLNHNVMYWYQQKSSQAPKLLFHYYDKDFNNEADTPDNFQSRRPNTSFCFLDIRSPGLGDTAMYLCATDQGRNTEAFFGQGTRLTVV.

This clonotype was recorded many times. The V and J genes are TRBV19 and TRBJ2-2, with 8 bases that match TRBD1. Trimming cost V 4 bases and J 5 bases; bases outside gene matches: 6. This CDR3 is built from 15 residues. CDR1 is LNHDA, CDR2 SQIVND, per germline (reference sequence). The CDR3 DNA reads TGTGCCAGTAGTACGGACAGGGTAGGAACCGGGGAGCTGTTTTTT. Its translation: CASSTDRVGTGELFF.

V usage is TRBV29-1 and J usage is TRBJ2-1, with 8 bases lining up with TRBD2. V shed 6 bases and J 8 bases; nucleotides not matched to a gene: 6. The CDR3 is made up of 12 amino acids. Germline CDR1 SQVTM, CDR2 ANQGSEA. The CDR3 loop reads CSVGGGRDEQFF. For the CDR3, the DNA is TGCAGCGTCGGCGGGGGGCGCGATGAGCAGTTCTTC.

This clonotype appeared once. This chain links TRBV5-5 with TRBJ2-7; D not certain. V lost 0 bases to trimming and J lost 2 bases, with 9 bases between them. The CDR3 sequence is 14 residues long. CDR1 and CDR2 (germline): SGHKS, YYEKEE (reference sequence). The CDR3, as DNA: TGTGCCAGCAGCTTGGGATGGAGCACCTACGAGCAGTACTTC. Translated: CASSLGWSTYEQYF.

By sample fraction, this clonotype is medium-sized. This rearrangement joins TRBV29-1 to TRBJ1-1; D gene uncertain. V lost 4 bases and J 0 bases, leaving 6 bases between the germline ends. The germline V gene encodes CDR1 SQVTM and CDR2 ANQGSEA. The CDR3 is 12 amino acids. The DNA of the CDR3 is TGCAGCGTTGTAGCCGTGAACACTGAAGCTTTCTTT. This encodes CSVVAVNTEAFF.

The V call is TRBV13, the J call TRBJ1-5, with D possibly being TRBD1 (5 bases). The CDR3 has 15 residues. V dropped 0 bases and J dropped 6 bases, with 12 bases sitting between them. Germline loops: CDR1 PRHDT, CDR2 FYEKMQ (reference sequence). For the CDR3, the DNA is TGTGCCAGCAGCTTAGGGAGGGGCGGGCTTCAGCCCCAGCATTTT. Translating it yields CASSLGRGGLQPQHF.

The CDR3 coding sequence is TGTGCCAGCAGCTACCAACAGGGAAGGTTAAGTGGCTACACCTTC. Its translation: CASSYQQGRLSGYTF. This rearrangement joins TRBV11-1 to TRBJ1-2, with D possibly TRBD1 on 6 matching bases. The CDR3 is 15 amino acids. Germline V gene data show CDR1 as SGHAT and CDR2 as FQDESV (reference sequence). V lost 4 bases, J lost 7 bases, and 19 bases lay in between. The whole variable domain, remainder taken from reference TRBV11-1 and TRBJ1-2, is EAEVAQSPRYKITEKSQAVAFWCDPISGHATLYWYRQILGQGPELLVQFQDESVVDDSQLPKDRFSAERLKGVDSTLKIQPAELGDSAMYLCASSYQQGRLSGYTFGSGTRLTVV.

V and J are TRBV20-1 and TRBJ2-6, with D possibly matching TRBD1 (5 bases). This CDR3 contains 15 residues. V was cut by 4 bases and J by 2 bases, with 12 bases left in between. Germline V lookup: CDR1 DFQATT, CDR2 SNEGSKA (reference sequence). Here the CDR3 DNA reads TGCAGTGCTACACGCAGGGTTACTGGGGCCAACGTCCTGACTTTC. This gives the protein CSATRRVTGANVLTF.

The sample holds many counts of this clonotype. The chain joins TRBV12-3 or TRBV12-4 to TRBJ2-1; 14 bases match TRBD2. The trim removed 5 bases at V and 2 bases at J, leaving 5 bases unmatched. The length of the CDR3 is 17 residues. The CDR3 spells CASSKRTSGGPYNEQFF. In DNA, the CDR3 is TGTGCCAGCAGTAAGAGGACTAGCGGGGGGCCCTACAATGAGCAGTTCTTC.

The chain joins TRBV6-5 to TRBJ1-1; D not certain. CDR1 and CDR2 from the germline V gene are MNHEY and SVGAGI. V shed 2 bases and J shed 0 bases, with 7 bases lying between them. The CDR3 is 14 amino acids. The CDR3 is CASSYGTLNTEAFF. The CDR3 nucleotides are TGTGCCAGCAGTTACGGTACCTTGAACACTGAAGCTTTCTTT.

About this clonotype itself: This may come from a read error, since a much larger clone is one base off. The CDR3: CASSRTTATNEKLFF. CDR3 coding DNA: TGTGCCAGCAGCAGGACAACAGCAACTAATGAAAAACTGTTTTTT. The chain uses TRBV2 and TRBJ1-4; tentative D call: TRBD1 (5 bases). The length of the CDR3 is 15 residues. Trimming took 6 bases from V and 0 from J, leaving 11 bases between them. The germline CDR1 and CDR2 sequences are SNHLY and FYNNEI.

This chain uses TRBV19 with TRBJ1-1; no firm D call. There are 12 residues in the CDR3. In germline, CDR1 is LNHDA, CDR2 SQIVND (reference sequence). The germline V and J ends were trimmed by 5 bases and 7 bases, with 11 bases remaining between them. The CDR3: CASSWRLSEAFF. CDR3 in DNA: TGTGCCAGTAGTTGGAGGTTGAGTGAAGCTTTCTTT.

This sequence joins TRBV5-1 and TRBJ1-6; tentatively, D is TRBD1 (5 bases). Germline-derived CDR1 and CDR2 are SGHRS and YFSETQ. Trimming left V 8 bases short and J 8 bases short, with 20 bases between. The CDR3 loop spans 15 amino acids. In DNA form, the CDR3 reads TGCGCCAGTACCCCTGGGGGAGGTACGGATTCACCCCTCCACTTT. Translating it yields CASTPGGGTDSPLHF.

The chain uses TRBV7-2 and TRBJ2-3; 7 bases are a match to TRBD1. The germline V gene has CDR1 SGHTA and CDR2 FQGNSA. V shed 5 bases, J shed 4 bases, and the junction held 3 bases outside the gene matches. This CDR3 comprises 13 residues. The CDR3 DNA reads TGTGCCAGCAGCGGACAGGAGGCAGATACGCAGTATTTT. Residues: CASSGQEADTQYF.

This clonotype was counted a single time. The rearrangement links TRBV2 to TRBJ1-1, with a weak D call TRBD1 (6 bases). The CDR3 loop spans 13 amino acids. Per germline, CDR1 SNHLY and CDR2 FYNNEI. The V end lost 6 bases, the J end lost 2 bases, and 10 bases lay between the germline ends. The CDR3 loop reads CASRQDSNTEAFF. In nucleotides, the CDR3 is TGTGCCAGCAGACAGGACAGTAACACTGAAGCTTTCTTT.

On this clonotype: Its ends do not fully match the called genes, so a read error is possible. The chain is built from TRBV19 and TRBJ2-7, with D tentatively TRBD1 or TRBD2 (5 bases each). The germline V gene encodes CDR1 LNHDA and CDR2 SQIVND (reference sequence). CDR3 size: 16 residues. This CDR3 reads CASSITGAGNRYEQCF. CDR3 DNA: TGTGCCAGTAGTATTACCGGGGCAGGGAATCGCTACGAGCAGTGCTTC.

Comments on this clonotype: The junction shows a germline mismatch at one end, possibly a read error. V is TRBV12-3 or TRBV12-4 and J is TRBJ2-5, with a possible D match to TRBD2 (5 bases). CDR3 length: 14 residues. CDR3 DNA sequence: TGTGCCAGCAGCTTAGTTCGGGGATTCGAGACCCAGTACTTC. Its protein product is CASSLVRGFETQYF.

The chain is built from TRBV7-2 and TRBJ2-1; D is ambiguous. Germline assignment: CDR1 SGHTA and CDR2 FQGNSA. The CDR3 has 13 residues. V gave up 5 bases and J gave up 7 bases, with 12 bases separating them. In nucleotides, the CDR3 is TGTGCCAGCAGCCCGCCGGAGAGAAATGAGCAGTTCTTC. Protein sequence: CASSPPERNEQFF.

This chain uses TRBV2 with TRBJ1-5, with D unclear. Deletions cut 4 bases from V and 6 bases from J, with 13 bases between. The germline V gene encodes CDR1 SNHLY and CDR2 FYNNEI. This CDR3 comprises 14 residues. CDR3 sequence: CASSGDSATQPQHF. In DNA, the CDR3 is TGTGCCAGCAGTGGGGATAGTGCGACTCAGCCCCAGCATTTT.

Concerning this clonotype itself: The germline gene is not matched at one end of the junction; a read error may be the cause. V is TRBV25-1 and J is TRBJ2-7, with a possible D match to TRBD1 (6 bases). This CDR3 comprises 12 residues. CDR1 is MGHDK, CDR2 SYGVNS, per germline. CDR3 sequence reads: CASPDSPYERYF. CDR3 DNA sequence: TGTGCCAGCCCGGACAGTCCCTACGAGCGGTACTTC.

V gene TRBV6-4 combines with J gene TRBJ2-7, with 9 bases aligning to TRBD1. The V segment lost 0 bases and the J segment 2 bases; nucleotides outside the gene matches: 5. The CDR3 runs to 16 residues. Germline assignment: CDR1 MRHNA and CDR2 SNTAGT. In DNA, the CDR3 is TGTGCCAGCAGTGACTCAGGCGGGACAGGGACCTACGAGCAGTACTTC. Amino acids: CASSDSGGTGTYEQYF.

In its sample, this clonotype was seen many times. The chain recombines TRBV4-3 with TRBJ1-2; D unclear. CDR1 and CDR2 (germline): LGHNA, YSLEER. Trimming pared 3 bases from V and 7 bases from J, leaving 9 bases between. This CDR3 region has 12 residues. CDR3 sequence (DNA): TGCGCCAGCAGCCAGGGCGGATCTGGCTACACCTTC. It translates to CASSQGGSGYTF.

V and J are TRBV29-1 and TRBJ2-7; the D is unclear. Germline loops: CDR1 SQVTM, CDR2 ANQGSEA. This CDR3 has 11 amino acids. The ends were cut back, 5 bases at V and 3 bases at J, with 8 bases in the middle. CDR3 in DNA: TGCAGCGTTCCGGGCCGCTACGAGCAGTACTTC. It translates to CSVPGRYEQYF.

This clonotype qualifies as medium-sized. The rearrangement joins TRBV15 to TRBJ1-6; D possibly corresponds to TRBD1 (5 bases). The CDR3 consists of 14 residues. Germline V gene data show CDR1 as LNHNV and CDR2 as YYDKDF (reference sequence). V shed 11 bases and J shed 5 bases, with 16 bases lying between them. CDR3 nucleotide sequence: TGTGCCGCCGCCGTGACAGAGAATAATTCACCCCTCCACTTT. Its translation: CAAAVTENNSPLHF.

On this clonotype: The junction departs from the called germline gene at one end, perhaps through a read error. The V and J genes are TRBV5-1 and TRBJ2-1; the match to TRBD1 covers 8 bases. The CDR3 sequence is 14 residues long. Looked up from germline, CDR1 is SGHRS and CDR2 is YFSETQ. In DNA, the CDR3 is TGCGCCAGCAGCCTTACATGGCGTCCGGACAGGGTACACTTC. It is translated as CASSLTWRPDRVHF.

This clonotype was counted at least ten times. The chain couples TRBV4-3 to TRBJ1-6; D is undetermined. The CDR3 consists of 15 residues. Germline CDR1 and CDR2: LGHNA and YSLEER. V dropped 1 base and J dropped 7 bases, with 11 bases sitting between them. The CDR3 bases are TGCGCCAGCAGCCAAGTTTATTCTGTGAATTCACCCCTCCACTTT. It specifies CASSQVYSVNSPLHF.

This clonotype was observed a few times. J is TRBJ2-7 and V is TRBV12-5; the D gene is possibly TRBD1 (7 bases). V lost 3 bases, J lost 3 bases, and 18 bases lay in between. This CDR3 is 16 amino acids long. Germline V gene data show CDR1 as LGHNT and CDR2 as FRNRAP. The CDR3 protein is CASGFGAGQIFYEQYF. The CDR3 DNA reads as TGTGCTAGTGGTTTTGGGGCGGGACAGATTTTCTACGAGCAGTACTTC. Based on the CDR3 plus reference TRBV12-5 and TRBJ2-7, the full variable domain is DARVTQTPRHKVTEMGQEVTMRCQPILGHNTVFWYRQTMMQGLELLAYFRNRAPLDDSGMPKDRFSAEMPDATLATLKIQPSEPRDSAVYFCASGFGAGQIFYEQYFGPGTRLTVT.

The chain links TRBV20-1 to TRBJ2-1; D is undetermined. The CDR3 totals 15 residues. CDR1 and CDR2 (germline): DFQATT, SNEGSKA (reference sequence). V gave up 2 bases and J gave up 9 bases, with 20 bases separating them. CDR3 sequence reads: CSARLGQTQKGEQFF. CDR3 bases: TGCAGTGCTAGACTAGGGCAGACTCAAAAGGGTGAGCAGTTCTTC.

The chain uses TRBV2 and TRBJ1-1, with D perhaps TRBD1 (6 bases). The CDR3 contains 12 residues. The germline V gene encodes CDR1 SNHLY and CDR2 FYNNEI. V shed 6 bases and J shed 9 bases, with 14 bases lying between them. The CDR3 reads CASRETGSKAFF. The CDR3 DNA follows: TGTGCCAGCAGGGAGACAGGCAGCAAAGCTTTCTTT.